This T cell receptor (beta chain) was recovered during a study of cytomegalovirus exposure and HLA in healthy donors. General study findings and limits: Some TCR beta chains (roughly 150 of them) were listed as cytomegalovirus-associated. About 90% or about 30% of the time was how often most TCR beta V segments were productive, according to an earlier analysis.

Samples came from healthy bone marrow donors. PCR amplification relied on 60 Vbeta primers (plus 13 Jbeta primers). TCRdb keeps only in-frame clones here, not all; method: immunoSEQ multiplex PCR. The table has around 90,000 clones, roughly two thirds seen once. As to this clone: The target antigen is unknown.

Sample: PBMCs. The TCR was taken from a human donor in good health.

The CDR3 spells CASGQDLYEQYF. The CDR3, as DNA: TGTGCCAGCGGACAGGACCTCTACGAGCAGTACTTC. V gene TRBV6-6 combines with J gene TRBJ2-5; TRBD1 agrees at 7 bases. The J call is uncertain, as TRBJ2-7 better fits the DNA end. This CDR3 is built from 12 residues. Looked up from germline, CDR1 is MNHNY and CDR2 is SVGAGI (reference sequence).